These 17 T cell receptor beta chains originate from one sample sequenced in a study of cytomegalovirus exposure and HLA in healthy donors. 60 Vbeta and 13 Jbeta primers were used in PCR. Sequencing used immunoSEQ multiplex PCR; TCRdb keeps in-frame clones, though not all of them. The table includes 100,000 to 150,000 clones, around 78% detected once. The sample comprised PBMCs. The source is a woman aged 40 to 50 in good health and CMV-seronegative.

This chain connects TRBV5-6 to TRBJ2-1; TRBD2 agrees at 11 bases. Germline V CDR1 and CDR2: SGHDT, YYEEEE. This CDR3 is built from 16 residues. With 0 bases clipped from V and 6 bases from J, the junction kept 5 bases outside the gene matches. The CDR3 DNA sequence: TGTGCCAGCAGCTTGGCGGTTAGCGGGAGGGCCAATGAGCAGTTCTTC. Translating gives CASSLAVSGRANEQFF.

V and J are TRBV5-1 and TRBJ2-1; the D is unclear. Trimming took 1 base from V and 5 from J, leaving 13 bases between them. The CDR3 spans 15 residues. The germline CDR1 and CDR2 sequences are SGHRS and YFSETQ. The CDR3 coding sequence is TGCGCCAGCAGCTTGCCAGGTTTGCGCAACAATGAGCAGTTCTTC. Translation gives CASSLPGLRNNEQFF.

The CDR3 here is CASSLEDIGFNYGYTF. The CDR3 region has the DNA TGCGCCAGCAGCTTGGAGGACATCGGCTTTAACTATGGCTACACCTTC. The chain uses TRBV5-1 and TRBJ1-2; tentatively, D is TRBD1 (5 bases). The CDR3 contains 16 residues. Germline CDR1 and CDR2: SGHRS and YFSETQ. Trimming left V 0 bases short and J 1 base short, with 13 bases between.

This chain uses TRBV13 with TRBJ2-3, with 12 bases aligning to TRBD2. After removal of 6 bases from V and 5 bases from J, the junction contained 6 bases not matched to a gene. CDR1 PRHDT and CDR2 FYEKMQ come from the germline V gene (reference sequence). The CDR3 length is 15 residues. The CDR3 reads CASRLSTSGGDTQYF. CDR3 nucleotide sequence: TGTGCCAGCAGGTTATCGACTAGCGGGGGAGATACGCAGTATTTT.

The CDR3 here is CASSVGQSSGNTIYF. CDR3 bases: TGTGCCAGCAGCGTCGGACAGAGCTCTGGAAACACCATATATTTT. The rearrangement uses TRBV9 and TRBJ1-3; TRBD1 might be the D (6 bases). This CDR3 contains 15 residues. Trimming cost V 2 bases and J 0 bases, with 9 bases left between them. CDR1 and CDR2 (germline): SGDLS, YYNGEE.

The rearrangement uses TRBV6-1 and TRBJ2-3; D uncertain. CDR1 and CDR2 (germline): MNHNS, SASEGT. V gave up 0 bases and J gave up 0 bases, with 7 bases separating them. The CDR3 is 15 amino acids. Here the CDR3 DNA reads TGTGCCAGCAGTGAAGCGCTAGGTAGCACAGATACGCAGTATTTT. This translates into CASSEALGSTDTQYF.

The V gene is TRBV10-3, the J gene TRBJ2-5; 8 positions match TRBD1. Trimming at V came to 6 bases and at J to 3 bases, leaving 3 bases not matched to a gene. Germline V gene sequence: CDR1 ENHRY, CDR2 SYGVKD. The CDR3 runs 13 residues. The CDR3 protein is CAISTTGEETQYF. In DNA form, the CDR3 reads TGTGCCATCAGCACGACAGGGGAAGAGACCCAGTACTTC.

This clone was seen more than once but under ten times. This chain uses TRBV5-1 with TRBJ2-3, with a possible D match to TRBD2 (6 bases). From germline, CDR1 is SGHRS and CDR2 YFSETQ. The V gene lost 0 bases and the J gene lost 7 bases, with 12 bases spanning the gap. The CDR3 totals 14 residues. CDR3 bases: TGCGCCAGCAGCTTGGGGTCTAGCGTTCATACGCAGTATTTT. Protein sequence: CASSLGSSVHTQYF.

The rearrangement uses TRBV2 and TRBJ2-3; possibly TRBD1 for D (5 bases). Per the germline V gene, CDR1 is SNHLY and CDR2 is FYNNEI. The CDR3 has 14 residues. Trimming took off 10 bases at V and 7 bases at J, with 21 bases between the two ends. The CDR3 region is CATALGLSAYTQYF. The CDR3 DNA reads as TGTGCCACCGCCTTGGGGCTTTCCGCGTATACGCAGTATTTT.

The chain combines TRBV28 with TRBJ1-1; 8 bases align to TRBD1. Germline trimming cut 6 bases from V and 3 bases from J; bases unmatched to any gene: 9. Germline CDR1 MDHEN, CDR2 SYDVKM. CDR3 size: 15 residues. CDR3 coding DNA: TGTGCCAGCAGACTTGACAGGGGCCTGGACACTGAAGCTTTCTTT. Translating it yields CASRLDRGLDTEAFF.

The chain couples TRBV6-1 to TRBJ1-5, with D perhaps TRBD1 (5 bases). The V end lost 8 bases, the J end lost 5 bases, and 13 bases lay between the germline ends. The germline gives CDR1 MNHNS, CDR2 SASEGT. The CDR3 has 13 amino acids. The CDR3, as DNA: TGTGCCAGCGGGGGGTGGGGAGATCAGCCCCAGCATTTT. This sequence encodes CASGGWGDQPQHF.

A few counts support this clone. The rearrangement uses TRBV6-1 and TRBJ1-5, with 9 positions matching TRBD1. The germline gives CDR1 MNHNS, CDR2 SASEGT. The CDR3 has 14 residues. V lost 4 bases to trimming and J lost 6 bases; unmatched junction nucleotides: 4. This chain's CDR3 is CASSGGQGGQPQHF. Here the CDR3 DNA reads TGTGCCAGCAGTGGGGGACAGGGCGGTCAGCCCCAGCATTTT.

The chain carries TRBV19 and TRBJ1-5, with D possibly TRBD1 on 5 matching bases. The CDR3 spans 16 residues. V was cut by 7 bases and J by 0 bases, with 16 bases left in between. Germline V gives CDR1 LNHDA, CDR2 SQIVND (reference sequence). The CDR3 loop is CASKSGAGLSNQPQHF. CDR3 coding DNA: TGTGCCAGTAAATCTGGGGCAGGGCTTAGCAATCAGCCCCAGCATTTT.

The V call is TRBV7-3, the J call TRBJ2-3, with D maybe TRBD2 (7 bases). The CDR3 consists of 15 residues. Per germline, CDR1 SGHTA and CDR2 FQGTGA. V lost 3 bases and J 1 base, leaving 11 bases between the germline ends. CDR3 DNA: TGTGCCAGCAGCTTCACAGGGAGGGGCACAGATACGCAGTATTTT. Encoded protein: CASSFTGRGTDTQYF. The whole variable domain, remainder taken from reference TRBV7-3 and TRBJ2-3, is GAGVSQTPSNKVTEKGKYVELRCDPISGHTALYWYRQSLGQGPEFLIYFQGTGAADDSGLPNDRFFAVRPEGSVSTLKIQRTERGDSAVYLCASSFTGRGTDTQYFGPGTRLTVL.

The rearrangement joins TRBV5-1 to TRBJ2-5, with 8 bases that match TRBD1. The trim removed 4 bases at V and 5 bases at J, leaving 10 bases unmatched. This CDR3 contains 15 residues. From germline, CDR1 is SGHRS and CDR2 YFSETQ. The CDR3 reads CASSVETGVWETQYF. CDR3 in DNA: TGCGCCAGCAGCGTAGAGACAGGGGTGTGGGAGACCCAGTACTTC.

The genes are TRBV5-1 and TRBJ2-1; D is uncertain. In germline, CDR1 is SGHRS, CDR2 YFSETQ. The CDR3 covers 14 residues. The V end was cut by 0 bases, the J end by 3 bases, with 7 bases between. The CDR3 reads CASSLVDFYNEQFF. For the CDR3, the DNA is TGCGCCAGCAGCTTGGTTGACTTCTACAATGAGCAGTTCTTC. The entire variable domain, with the rest obtained from reference TRBV5-1 and TRBJ2-1, is as follows: KAGVTQTPRYLIKTRGQQVTLSCSPISGHRSVSWYQQTPGQGLQFLFEYFSETQRNKGNFPGRFSGRQFSNSRSEMNVSTLELGDSALYLCASSLVDFYNEQFFGPGTRLTVL.

This chain uses TRBV2 with TRBJ1-2; 7 nucleotides align to TRBD1. With 4 bases clipped from V and 5 bases from J, the junction kept 7 bases outside the gene matches. The CDR3 has 14 amino acids. Germline lookup yields CDR1 SNHLY and CDR2 FYNNEI. CDR3 nucleotides: TGTGCCAGCAGTGTCCGGGACAGCCCTTATGGCTACACCTTC. Residues: CASSVRDSPYGYTF. The full variable domain, its missing parts supplied by reference TRBV2 and TRBJ1-2, is EPEVTQTPSHQVTQMGQEVILRCVPISNHLYFYWYRQILGQKVEFLVSFYNNEISEKSEIFDDQFSVERPDGSNFTLKIRSTKLEDSAMYFCASSVRDSPYGYTFGSGTRLTVV.